A selection of T cell receptor beta chains follows, all from one sample in a study of blood T cell repertoires in COVID-19. Profiled with immunoSEQ multiplex PCR; TCRdb holds only in-frame clones, not every one. The top ten clones hold approximately 6% of a sample with roughly 150,000 clones, approximately 80% of them seen once. The specimen was PBMCs or T cells enriched from blood (not recorded which). The receptors here all came from a middle-aged man who had recovered from COVID-19. Both conserved end residues are part of each CDR3. A D gene is named only where the DNA matches it firmly. Clone size is stated in some rows and not others, as once, few, many or a class when expanded.

TRBD1	TRBV29-1	.	TRBJ1-2	TGCAGCGTTACAGGGGGCTATGGCTACACCTTC	CSVTGGYGYTF
TRBD1	TRBV19	.	TRBJ1-5	TGTGCCAGTACCGAAGGACAGGGGGCGAAGGAGGTCAATCAGCCCCAGCATTTT	CASTEGQGAKEVNQPQHF
.	TRBV11-2	.	TRBJ2-7	TGTGCCAGCAGCAGCTCGATAACGGGGAAGTACGAGCAGTACTTC	CASSSSITGKYEQYF
.	TRBV27	.	TRBJ1-6	TGTGCCAGCAGTCCCGGGACACAGGGTTCACCCCTCCACTTT	CASSPGTQGSPLHF
.	TRBV5-4	.	TRBJ1-3	TGTGCCAGCAGCCCGGGGGGGATTGGAAACACCATATATTTT	CASSPGGIGNTIYF
TRBD2	TRBV5-1	.	TRBJ2-2	TGCGCCAGCAGCTTTGGGACTAGCGGGGGTTCCGGGGAGCTGTTTTTT	CASSFGTSGGSGELFF
TRBD1	TRBV19	.	TRBJ1-5	TGTGCCAGTAGTGCTCTACCGGGACAGGGGGGATATAGCAATCAGCCCCAGCATTTT	CASSALPGQGGYSNQPQHF
.	TRBV27	.	TRBJ2-5	TGTGCCAGCAGCCTTAAGGCGGGGGCGTTCGGGGAAGAGACCCAGTACTTC	CASSLKAGAFGEETQYF
TRBD1	TRBV4-2	.	TRBJ1-1	TGTGCCAGCAGCCAAGGGGCAGGGGGGAACACTGAAGCTTTCTTT	CASSQGAGGNTEAFF
TRBD1	TRBV5-1	few	TRBJ1-5	TGCGCCAGCAGCTTGGAACAGGGGAGCAATCAGCCCCAGCATTTT	CASSLEQGSNQPQHF
TRBD1	TRBV9	.	TRBJ1-2	TGTGCCAGCAGCGCCTACGACAGGGTGGGCGGCTACACCTTC	CASSAYDRVGGYTF
TRBD1	TRBV14	few	TRBJ1-1	TGTGCCAGCAGCCAGCTGGGGACAGTGAACACTGAAGCTTTCTTT	CASSQLGTVNTEAFF
TRBD1	TRBV5-1	.	TRBJ1-1	TGCGCCAGCAGCTTCGGGGGACAGGGTAACACTGAAGCTTTCTTT	CASSFGGQGNTEAFF
.	TRBV9	.	TRBJ2-3	TGTGCCAGCAGCTATAGTAGCGGTAGCACAGATACGCAGTATTTT	CASSYSSGSTDTQYF
.	TRBV10-3	.	TRBJ2-3	TGTGCCATCAGTGAGATGGCGGGGACTGGCACAGATACGCAGTATTTT	CAISEMAGTGTDTQYF
.	TRBV6-5	.	TRBJ1-2	TGTGCCAGCTACCCAGGAAACTATGGCTACACCTTC	CASYPGNYGYTF
TRBD1	TRBV11-2	.	TRBJ2-3	TGTGCCAGCAGCTCATGGGACAGGGGTGGCCCAGATACGCAGTATTTT	CASSSWDRGGPDTQYF
TRBD2	TRBV2	many	TRBJ2-1	TGTGCCAGCAGTGGCGGGGGGGCCCGGAATGAGCAGTTCTTC	CASSGGGARNEQFF
TRBD2	TRBV10-3	.	TRBJ2-5	TGTGCCATCAGTGAGTCTACTAGCGGATTAAAGTACCAAGAGACCCAGTACTTC	CAISESTSGLKYQETQYF
.	TRBV18	.	TRBJ1-2	TGTGCCAGCTCACCGGGCAGCCCGGCTAACTATGGCTACACCTTC	CASSPGSPANYGYTF
.	TRBV3-1/TRBV3-2	few	TRBJ2-7	TGTGCCAGCAGCCAAGAGGGGCCGATGGTCGAGCAGTACTTC	CASSQEGPMVEQYF
.	TRBV6-5	.	TRBJ2-1	TGTGCCAGCATAAGCGGAACGACCAACAATGAGCAGTTCTTC	CASISGTTNNEQFF
.	TRBV6-5	.	TRBJ2-3	TGTGCCAGCAGCGACTGGACCGGGAATACGCAGTATTTT	CASSDWTGNTQYF
TRBD1	TRBV7-3	once	TRBJ2-5	TGTGCCAGCAGCCAAGGGACAGGGAGAGGAGAGACCCAGTACTTC	CASSQGTGRGETQYF
.	TRBV18	.	TRBJ2-2	TGTGCCAGCTGCGAAGCAGGTACCGGGGAGCTGTTTTTT	CASCEAGTGELFF
TRBD1	TRBV2	.	TRBJ2-6	TGTGCCAGCAGTGGTACAGGGGGGTCTGGGGCCAACGTCCTGACTTTC	CASSGTGGSGANVLTF
TRBD1	TRBV10-3	.	TRBJ2-2	TGTGCCATCAGCCTAACCCCCAAACAGGGGCCTTTCACCGGGGAGCTGTTTTTT	CAISLTPKQGPFTGELFF
TRBD1	TRBV5-8	.	TRBJ1-2	TGTGCCAGCAGCTACCCCGGGACAGGGGGCGCTTCAAGTCGCGGCTACACCTTC	CASSYPGTGGASSRGYTF
.	TRBV6-6	.	TRBJ1-3	TGTGCAACAGGCGTAACTGGAAACACCATATATTTT	CATGVTGNTIYF
TRBD1	TRBV11-3	.	TRBJ2-3	TGTGCCAGCAGCCGGGGACAGGGGGATAGCACAGATACGCAGTATTTT	CASSRGQGDSTDTQYF
.	TRBV10-1	.	TRBJ2-1	TGCGCCAGCAGTGAGTCGAACAGGGTGGGCAATGAGCAGTTCTTC	CASSESNRVGNEQFF
.	TRBV11-2	.	TRBJ1-6	TGTGCCAGCAGCTTTAGTCATTCACCCCTCCACTTT	CASSFSHSPLHF
TRBD1	TRBV6-5	.	TRBJ1-2	TGTGCCAGCACCCCGACAGGGGGAGAAGGCTACACCTTC	CASTPTGGEGYTF
TRBD2	TRBV5-4	.	TRBJ2-3	TGTGCCAGCAGCCTTAGCGGGGTGAGCACAGATACGCAGTATTTT	CASSLSGVSTDTQYF
.	TRBV9	few	TRBJ1-4	TGTGCCAGCAGCCCCGCCGGACAGAGTAATGAAAAACTGTTTTTT	CASSPAGQSNEKLFF
TRBD1	TRBV3-1/TRBV3-2	.	TRBJ1-2	TGTGCCAGCAACCAGGGGGCAGGGCATGGCGGCTACACCTTC	CASNQGAGHGGYTF
TRBD1	TRBV27	once	TRBJ1-2	TGTGCCAGCAGTTCCCGGACAGGGGTGGATGGCTACACCTTC	CASSSRTGVDGYTF
.	TRBV2	few	TRBJ2-2	TGTGCCAGCACAGGAGGCCCTAGCTCGAACACCGGGGAGCTGTTTTTT	CASTGGPSSNTGELFF
TRBD1	TRBV5-4	.	TRBJ1-6	TGTGCCAGCAGCTCCGCGGGACAGATAGATTCACCCCTCCACTTT	CASSSAGQIDSPLHF
.	TRBV14	.	TRBJ2-1	TGTGCCAGCAGCCAAGCGGGGTATCCTGAGCAGTTCTTC	CASSQAGYPEQFF
.	TRBV19	.	TRBJ1-4	TGTGCCAGTAGTGCGGACACCGCAACTAATGAAAAACTGTTTTTT	CASSADTATNEKLFF
.	TRBV5-1	.	TRBJ1-5	TGCGCCAGCAGCTTTGACGGCGGGCAGCCCCAGCATTTT	CASSFDGGQPQHF
.	TRBV12-3/TRBV12-4	.	TRBJ1-5	TGTGCCAGCAATTTCGTGAATCAGCCCCAGCATTTT	CASNFVNQPQHF
.	TRBV11-3	.	TRBJ2-2	TGTGCCAGCAGCTTAGCTATCGGACAGACCTCCCCCGGGGAGCTGTTTTTT	CASSLAIGQTSPGELFF